This entry features one T cell receptor beta chain sequence. This table comes from immunoSEQ multiplex PCR, and its TCRdb copy is limited to in-frame clones, with some not included. The sample holds millions of clones, approximately 95% seen once. The CDR3 is made up of 15 amino acids. In germline, CDR1 is SGHRS, CDR2 YFSETQ. The V segment lost 4 bases and the J segment 3 bases; nucleotides outside the gene matches: 4. Healthy and HIV-negative, the adult donors had no recent acute infections or vaccinations. The record originates from a study of shared clonotypes between healthy human individuals. Overall study: Samples came from a couple of female and a few male donors aged 18 to 49.

Specimen: naive CD4+ T cells from PBMCs. Subset reported: CD45RA+ positively selected. The TCR originated in a man younger than 35 in good health. Some clones in this sample may be carry-over from other donors' samples. The chain employs TRBV5-1 and TRBJ2-1, with TRBD1 matching over 10 bases. This CDR3 is CASSVRDRGYNEQFF. For the CDR3, the DNA is TGCGCCAGCAGCGTCCGGGACAGGGGCTACAATGAGCAGTTCTTC. Based on the CDR3 plus reference TRBV5-1 and TRBJ2-1, the full variable domain is KAGVTQTPRYLIKTRGQQVTLSCSPISGHRSVSWYQQTPGQGLQFLFEYFSETQRNKGNFPGRFSGRQFSNSRSEMNVSTLELGDSALYLCASSVRDRGYNEQFFGPGTRLTVL.